Shown below are 3 T cell receptor beta chains from a single sample sequenced in a study of PD-1 blockade in mismatch repair-deficient tumors. Sequencing was performed with immunoSEQ multiplex PCR; in TCRdb, only in-frame clones are kept and a portion is missing. This repertoire shows tens of thousands of clones, approximately 78% found once; its top ten account for approximately 5%. The sample in question was peripheral blood, obtained 44 weeks after starting pembrolizumab. Receptors originate from an adult with mismatch repair-deficient cancer.

This clone was observed a single time. V usage is TRBV11-2 and J usage is TRBJ2-3; D uncertain. The CDR3 has 12 residues. The germline gives CDR1 SGHAT, CDR2 FQNNGV. Trimming shortened V by 2 bases and J by 4 bases, and 4 bases separated the two germline ends. The CDR3 bases are TGTGCCAGCAGCTTATCCCCAGATACGCAGTATTTT. This encodes CASSLSPDTQYF.

This clone has a single count. V and J are TRBV5-1 and TRBJ1-4, with a weak D call TRBD1 (6 bases). The CDR3 is made up of 15 amino acids. Germline V CDR1 and CDR2: SGHRS, YFSETQ. Between the trimmed V and J ends, which lost 4 bases and 8 bases, there was a span of 18 bases. The DNA of the CDR3 is TGCGCCAGCAGCGCCGGGACACCCCAGGGGGAAAAACTGTTTTTT. Its translation: CASSAGTPQGEKLFF.

The V and J genes are TRBV7-3 and TRBJ2-7, with TRBD2 identical over 13 bases. Trimming took 5 bases from V and 2 from J; bases not matched to a gene: 9. The CDR3 has 17 amino acids. Per the germline V gene, CDR1 is SGHTA and CDR2 is FQGTGA. The CDR3 coding sequence is TGTGCCAGCAGCAAGGGACTAGCGGGAAACATCCCCTACGAGCAGTACTTC. It yields the protein CASSKGLAGNIPYEQYF.